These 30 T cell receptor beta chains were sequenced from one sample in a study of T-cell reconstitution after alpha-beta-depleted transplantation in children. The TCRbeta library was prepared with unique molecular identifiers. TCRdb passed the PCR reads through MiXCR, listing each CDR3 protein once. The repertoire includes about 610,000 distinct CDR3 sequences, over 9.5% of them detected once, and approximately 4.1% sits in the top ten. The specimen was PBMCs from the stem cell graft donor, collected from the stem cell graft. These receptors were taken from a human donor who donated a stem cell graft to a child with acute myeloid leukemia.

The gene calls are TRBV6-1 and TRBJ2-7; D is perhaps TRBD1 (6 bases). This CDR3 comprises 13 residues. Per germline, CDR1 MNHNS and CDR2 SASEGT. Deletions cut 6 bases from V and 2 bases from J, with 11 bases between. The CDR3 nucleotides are TGTGCCAGCAGCCACACAGGGACCTACGAGCAGTACTTC. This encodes CASSHTGTYEQYF.

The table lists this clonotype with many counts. The CDR3 region has the DNA TGCAGCGTTCCGACTAGCGGGAGGGCAACAGATACGCAGTATTTT. It translates to CSVPTSGRATDTQYF. The chain links TRBV29-1 to TRBJ2-3; 14 bases fit TRBD2. The germline V gene has CDR1 SQVTM and CDR2 ANQGSEA. V lost 5 bases to trimming and J lost 3 bases; unmatched junction nucleotides: 4. This CDR3 has 15 amino acids.

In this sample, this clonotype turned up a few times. The CDR3 sequence is CASRLLAGISTDTQYF. As DNA, the CDR3 is TGTGCCAGCAGACTGCTAGCGGGCATCAGCACAGATACGCAGTATTTT. The V gene is TRBV7-2, the J gene TRBJ2-3, with TRBD2 identical over 8 bases. Losses at the gene ends were 6 bases for V and 0 bases for J; bases not matched to a gene: 8. Germline V gene lookup returns CDR1 SGHTA and CDR2 FQGNSA. The CDR3 is 16 residues long.

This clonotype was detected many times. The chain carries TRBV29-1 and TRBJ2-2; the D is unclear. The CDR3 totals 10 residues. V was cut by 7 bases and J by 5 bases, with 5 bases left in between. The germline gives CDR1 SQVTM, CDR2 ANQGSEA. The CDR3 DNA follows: TGCAGCGCCTGGACCGGGGAGCTGTTTTTT. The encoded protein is CSAWTGELFF.

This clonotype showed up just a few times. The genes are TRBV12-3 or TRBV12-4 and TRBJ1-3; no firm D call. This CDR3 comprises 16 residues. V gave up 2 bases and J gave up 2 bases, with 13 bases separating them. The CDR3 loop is CASSLTVGMAGNTIYF. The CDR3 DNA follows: TGTGCCAGCAGTTTAACGGTAGGGATGGCTGGAAACACCATATATTTT.

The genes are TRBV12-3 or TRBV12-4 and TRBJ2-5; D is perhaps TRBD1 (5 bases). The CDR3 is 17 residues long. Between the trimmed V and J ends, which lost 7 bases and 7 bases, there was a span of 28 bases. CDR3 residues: CASILSDWTTIPRTQYF. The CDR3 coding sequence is TGTGCCAGCATCCTATCCGACTGGACAACCATCCCACGGACCCAGTACTTC.

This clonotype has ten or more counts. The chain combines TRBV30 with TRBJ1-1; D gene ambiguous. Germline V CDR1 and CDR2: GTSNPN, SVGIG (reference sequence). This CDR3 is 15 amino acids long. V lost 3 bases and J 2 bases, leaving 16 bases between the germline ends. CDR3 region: CAWSPGGLRNTEAFF. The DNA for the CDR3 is TGTGCCTGGAGCCCGGGAGGGTTGCGTAACACTGAAGCTTTCTTT.

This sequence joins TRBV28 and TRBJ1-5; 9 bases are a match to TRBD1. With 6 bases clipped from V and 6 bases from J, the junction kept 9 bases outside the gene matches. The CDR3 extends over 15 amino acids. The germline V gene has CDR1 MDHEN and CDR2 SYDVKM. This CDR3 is CASRNRDRETQPQHF. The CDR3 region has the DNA TGTGCCAGCAGGAACCGGGACAGGGAAACTCAGCCCCAGCATTTT.

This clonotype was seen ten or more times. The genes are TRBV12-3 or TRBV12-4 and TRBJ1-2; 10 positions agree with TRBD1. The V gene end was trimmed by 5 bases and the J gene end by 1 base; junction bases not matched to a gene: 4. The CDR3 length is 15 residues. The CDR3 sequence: CASSARDRGNYGYTF. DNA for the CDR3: TGTGCCAGCAGTGCCCGGGACAGGGGTAACTATGGCTACACCTTC.

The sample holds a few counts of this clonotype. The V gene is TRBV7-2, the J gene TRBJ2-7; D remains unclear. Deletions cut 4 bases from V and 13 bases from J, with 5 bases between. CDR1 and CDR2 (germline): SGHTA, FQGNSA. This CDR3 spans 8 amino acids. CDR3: CASSSVYF. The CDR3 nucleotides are TGTGCCAGCAGCTCCGTTTACTTC. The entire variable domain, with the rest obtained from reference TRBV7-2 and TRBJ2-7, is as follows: GAGVSQSPSNKVTEKGKDVELRCDPISGHTALYWYRQSLGQGLEFLIYFQGNSAPDKSGLPSDRFSAERTGGSVSTLTIQRTQQEDSAVYLCASSSVYFGPGTRLTVT.

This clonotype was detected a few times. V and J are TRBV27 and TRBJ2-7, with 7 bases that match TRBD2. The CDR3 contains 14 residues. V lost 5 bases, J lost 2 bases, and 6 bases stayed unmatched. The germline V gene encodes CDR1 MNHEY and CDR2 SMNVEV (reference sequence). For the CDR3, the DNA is TGTGCCAGCAGTCCGACTAGCCAAACCTACGAGCAGTACTTC. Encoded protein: CASSPTSQTYEQYF.

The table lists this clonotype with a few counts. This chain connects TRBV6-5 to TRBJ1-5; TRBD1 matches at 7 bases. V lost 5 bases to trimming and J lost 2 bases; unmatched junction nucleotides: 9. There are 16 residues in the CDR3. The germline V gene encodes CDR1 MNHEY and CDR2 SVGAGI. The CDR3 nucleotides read TGTGCCAGCAGTACAGGGGTATCTGATCGCAATCAGCCCCAGCATTTT. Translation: CASSTGVSDRNQPQHF.

DNA for the CDR3: TGTGCCACCTGCCCACGGGGGGTTGAAAAACTGTTTTTT. Translated, it gives CATCPRGVEKLFF. The rearrangement links TRBV12-3 or TRBV12-4 to TRBJ1-4, with TRBD1 as a possible D gene (5 bases). Trimming shortened V by 10 bases and J by 7 bases, and 16 bases separated the two germline ends. The CDR3 length is 13 residues.

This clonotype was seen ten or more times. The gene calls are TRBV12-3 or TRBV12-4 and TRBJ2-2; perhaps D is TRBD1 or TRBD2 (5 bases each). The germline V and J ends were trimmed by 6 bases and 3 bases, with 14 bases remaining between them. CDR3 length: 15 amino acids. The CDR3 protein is CASSPTGPHTGELFF. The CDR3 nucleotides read TGTGCCAGCAGCCCGACGGGACCACACACCGGGGAGCTGTTTTTT.

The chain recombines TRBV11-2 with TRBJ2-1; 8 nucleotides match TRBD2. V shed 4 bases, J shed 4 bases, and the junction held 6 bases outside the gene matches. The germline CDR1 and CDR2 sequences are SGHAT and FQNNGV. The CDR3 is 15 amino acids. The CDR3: CASSSPAGGYNEQFF. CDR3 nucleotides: TGTGCCAGCAGCTCCCCGGCGGGAGGATACAATGAGCAGTTCTTC. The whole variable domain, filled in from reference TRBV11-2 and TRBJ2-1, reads EAGVAQSPRYKIIEKRQSVAFWCNPISGHATLYWYQQILGQGPKLLIQFQNNGVVDDSQLPKDRFSAERLKGVDSTLKIQPAKLEDSAVYLCASSSPAGGYNEQFFGPGTRLTVL.

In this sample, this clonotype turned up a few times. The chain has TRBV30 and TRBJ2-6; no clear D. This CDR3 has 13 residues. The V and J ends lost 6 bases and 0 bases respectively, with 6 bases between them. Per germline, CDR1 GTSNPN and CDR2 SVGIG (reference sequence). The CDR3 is CACTDSGANVLTF. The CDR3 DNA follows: TGTGCCTGTACGGACTCTGGGGCCAACGTCCTGACTTTC.

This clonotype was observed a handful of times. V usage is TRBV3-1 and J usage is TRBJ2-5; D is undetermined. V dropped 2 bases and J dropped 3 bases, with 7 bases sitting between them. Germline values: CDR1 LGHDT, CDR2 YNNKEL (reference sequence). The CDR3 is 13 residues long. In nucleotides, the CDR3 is TGTGCCAGCAGCCAAAGACCAAAAGAGACCCAGTACTTC. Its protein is CASSQRPKETQYF.

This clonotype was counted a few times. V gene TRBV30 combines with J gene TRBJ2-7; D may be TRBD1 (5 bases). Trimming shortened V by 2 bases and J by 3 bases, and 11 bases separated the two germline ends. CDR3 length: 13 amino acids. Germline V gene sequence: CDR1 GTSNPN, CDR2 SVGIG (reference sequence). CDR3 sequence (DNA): TGTGCCTGGAGTTTCGGGCAGGGCTACGAGCAGTACTTC. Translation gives CAWSFGQGYEQYF.

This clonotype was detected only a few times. CDR3: CASSYQGSNSPLHF. DNA of the CDR3: TGTGCCAGCAGTTACCAGGGGAGTAATTCACCCCTCCACTTT. The chain uses TRBV6-5 and TRBJ1-6, with D possibly TRBD1 on 6 matching bases. The CDR3 extends over 14 amino acids. The ends were cut back, 2 bases at V and 6 bases at J, with 8 bases in the middle. Per germline, CDR1 MNHEY and CDR2 SVGAGI.

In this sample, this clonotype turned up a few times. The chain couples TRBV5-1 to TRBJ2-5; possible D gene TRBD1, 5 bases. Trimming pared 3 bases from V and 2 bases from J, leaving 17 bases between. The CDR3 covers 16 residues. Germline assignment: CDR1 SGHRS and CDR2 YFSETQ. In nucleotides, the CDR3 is TGCGCCAGCAGCTCCTTTCTAACAGGAATACAAGAGACCCAGTACTTC. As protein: CASSSFLTGIQETQYF.

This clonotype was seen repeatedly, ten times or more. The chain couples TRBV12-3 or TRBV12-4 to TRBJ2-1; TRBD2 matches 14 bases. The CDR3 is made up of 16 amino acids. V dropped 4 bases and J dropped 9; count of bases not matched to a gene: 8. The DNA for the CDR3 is TGTGCCAGCAGTTCCGGACTAGCGGGGGGAAGGGGTGAGCAGTTCTTC. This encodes CASSSGLAGGRGEQFF.

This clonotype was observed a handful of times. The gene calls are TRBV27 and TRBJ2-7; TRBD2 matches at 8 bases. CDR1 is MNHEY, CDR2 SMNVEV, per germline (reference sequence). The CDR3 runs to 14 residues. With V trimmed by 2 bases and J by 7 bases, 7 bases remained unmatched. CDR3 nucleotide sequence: TGTGCCAGCAGTTTAGGAGCGGGAGTGCGAGAGCAGTACTTC. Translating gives CASSLGAGVREQYF.

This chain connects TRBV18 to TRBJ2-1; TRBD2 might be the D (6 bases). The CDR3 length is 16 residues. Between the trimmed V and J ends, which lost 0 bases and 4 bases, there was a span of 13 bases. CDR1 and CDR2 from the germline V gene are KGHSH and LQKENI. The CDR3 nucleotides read TGTGCCAGCTCACCACCCGGGGACTCGACATACAATGAGCAGTTCTTC. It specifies CASSPPGDSTYNEQFF.

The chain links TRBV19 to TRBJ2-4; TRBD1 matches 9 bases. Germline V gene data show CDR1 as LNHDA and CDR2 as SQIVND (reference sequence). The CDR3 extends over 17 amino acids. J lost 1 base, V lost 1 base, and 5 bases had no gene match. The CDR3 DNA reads TGTGCCAGTAGTATAGCCGGGACAGGGACCGCCAAAAACATTCAGTACTTC. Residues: CASSIAGTGTAKNIQYF.

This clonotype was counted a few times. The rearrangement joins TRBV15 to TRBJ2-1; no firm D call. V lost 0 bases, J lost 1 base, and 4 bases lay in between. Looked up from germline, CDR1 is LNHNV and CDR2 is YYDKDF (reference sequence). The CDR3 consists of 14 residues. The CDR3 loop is CATSREGSYNEQFF. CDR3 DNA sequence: TGTGCCACCAGCAGAGAGGGGTCCTACAATGAGCAGTTCTTC.

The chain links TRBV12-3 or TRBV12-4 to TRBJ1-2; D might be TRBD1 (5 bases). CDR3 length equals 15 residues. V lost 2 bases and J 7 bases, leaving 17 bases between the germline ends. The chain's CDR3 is CASSLNGRVSAGYTF. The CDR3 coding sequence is TGTGCCAGCAGTTTAAATGGCAGGGTGAGCGCTGGCTACACCTTC.

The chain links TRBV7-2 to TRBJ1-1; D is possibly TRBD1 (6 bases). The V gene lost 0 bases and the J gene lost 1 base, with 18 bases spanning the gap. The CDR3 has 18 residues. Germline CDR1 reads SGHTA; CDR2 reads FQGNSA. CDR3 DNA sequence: TGTGCCAGCAGCTTAGCTCCTATCTTGACAGGCGCGAACACTGAAGCTTTCTTT. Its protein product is CASSLAPILTGANTEAFF.

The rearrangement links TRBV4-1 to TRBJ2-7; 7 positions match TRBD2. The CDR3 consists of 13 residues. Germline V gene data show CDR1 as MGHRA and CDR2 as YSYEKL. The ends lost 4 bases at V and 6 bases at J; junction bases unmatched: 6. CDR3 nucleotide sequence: TGCGCCAGCAGCCCCCGGGGAGGGCGCGAGCAGTACTTC. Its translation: CASSPRGGREQYF.

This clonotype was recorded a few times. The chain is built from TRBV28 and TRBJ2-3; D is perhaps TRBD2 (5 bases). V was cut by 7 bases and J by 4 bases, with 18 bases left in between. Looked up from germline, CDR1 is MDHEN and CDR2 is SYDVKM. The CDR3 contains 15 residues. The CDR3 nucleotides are TGTGCCAGCAACCCCTTAAACGAGGGTTCAGATACGCAGTATTTT. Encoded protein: CASNPLNEGSDTQYF.

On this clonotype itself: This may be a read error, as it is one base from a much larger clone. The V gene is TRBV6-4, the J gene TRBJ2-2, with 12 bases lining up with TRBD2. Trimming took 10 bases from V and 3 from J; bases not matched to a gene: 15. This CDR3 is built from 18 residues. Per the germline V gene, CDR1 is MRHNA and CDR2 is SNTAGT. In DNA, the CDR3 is TGTGCCACCACCGACCTAGCGGGAGGGCCTAGCGACACCGGGGAGCTGTTTTTT. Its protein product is CATTDLAGGPSDTGELFF.